This TCR beta chain was profiled in a study of T cell clonotyping in hematopoietic cell transplantation. As regards this clone: What it recognizes is unknown.

TCRdb's copy holds only in-frame clones and misses some; the assay was immunoSEQ multiplex PCR. Seen here are about 11,000 clones, 40% to 55% observed once, and the top ten hold more than 8.5%. Whole-study results and caveats: Few recipient clonotypes overlapped donors; over 97% were de novo at given depth.

The CDR3 is 16 amino acids. Germline trimming cut 3 bases from V and 4 bases from J; bases unmatched to any gene: 10. From germline, CDR1 is SGDLS and CDR2 YYNGEE. This chain uses TRBV9 with TRBJ2-1; 7 nucleotides line up with TRBD2. Sample: PBMCs, taken 30 days after allogeneic stem cell transplant. This TCR was sampled from a male patient in his 50s who had an allogeneic stem cell transplant from an unrelated donor, so the T cells may come from the graft donor. Some clones in this sample may be carry-over from other donors' samples. CDR3 sequence reads: CASSDSPTSVYNEQFF. The CDR3 region has the DNA TGTGCCAGCAGCGACTCCCCCACTAGCGTATACAATGAGCAGTTCTTC.